Listed below are T cell receptor beta chains from one sample, sequenced in a study of a mutant IDH1 vaccine in newly diagnosed glioma. Profiling relied on immunoSEQ multiplex PCR, and the TCRdb table lists in-frame clones only, not all of them. The sample comprises some 60,000 clones, about 80% of which are singletons, and more than 5.5% rests with the top ten. Antigens for these TCRs are unknown. Sequencing used PBMCs, obtained from a glioma patient whose treatment included an IDH1 peptide vaccine. The receptors stem from a man over 45 with glioma. The CDR3 runs from the conserved cysteine through the conserved F or W. Each record gives: CDR3 DNA, CDR3 protein, J gene, D gene, CDR3 length, clone size, V gene. D genes are given only for firm matches. Not every row has a clone size; where given, it reads once, few, many or a size class.

DNA: TGCGCCAGCAGCCTATCGGGGGGGAACAATGAGCAGTTCTTC
CDR3: CASSLSGGNNEQFF
J: TRBJ2-1
D: TRBD2
length: 14
size: few
V: TRBV4-3

DNA: TGTGCCAGTAGTATAGGAACAGGGGGAAACACTGAAGCTTTCTTT
CDR3: CASSIGTGGNTEAFF
J: TRBJ1-1
D: TRBD1
length: 15
size: few
V: TRBV19

DNA: TGCGCCAGCAGCCCTGCTGGACAGGCGCTCGCTTTCTTT
CDR3: CASSPAGQALAFF
J: TRBJ1-1
D: TRBD1
length: 13
size: NA
V: TRBV5-1

DNA: TGTGCCAGTAACCTTGGGGGACAGGGCGGAAAACTGTTTTTT
CDR3: CASNLGGQGGKLFF
J: TRBJ1-4
D: TRBD1
length: 14
size: NA
V: TRBV19

DNA: TGCGCCAGCAGGAGACAGGGTCCGAATGGGGAGCTGTTTTTT
CDR3: CASRRQGPNGELFF
J: TRBJ2-2
D: TRBD1
length: 14
size: NA
V: TRBV5-1

DNA: TGTGCCACCAGCAGAGATCAGGTTTCTTCCTACAATGAGCAGTTCTTC
CDR3: CATSRDQVSSYNEQFF
J: TRBJ2-1
D: NA
length: 16
size: NA
V: TRBV15

DNA: TGCAGCGTTGGGGGGGGTCGCGACACTGAAGCTTTCTTT
CDR3: CSVGGGRDTEAFF
J: TRBJ1-1
D: NA
length: 13
size: NA
V: TRBV29-1

DNA: TGTGCCAGCAGCTTACAATTGAACACTGAAGCTTTCTTT
CDR3: CASSLQLNTEAFF
J: TRBJ1-1
D: NA
length: 13
size: few
V: TRBV7-2

DNA: TGTGCCAGCAGCTCTCCCAGGGGACAAGGGAACACTGAAGCTTTCTTT
CDR3: CASSSPRGQGNTEAFF
J: TRBJ1-1
D: NA
length: 16
size: NA
V: TRBV9

DNA: TGTGCCAGCAGCCAAGATTGGGCTAGCGCGACAGATACGCAGTATTTT
CDR3: CASSQDWASATDTQYF
J: TRBJ2-3
D: NA
length: 16
size: NA
V: TRBV4-2

DNA: TGTGCCAGTAGTACAGATAACACCGGGGAGCTGTTTTTT
CDR3: CASSTDNTGELFF
J: TRBJ2-2
D: NA
length: 13
size: NA
V: TRBV19

DNA: TGTGCCAGCAGACGGGACAGGGACGAGCAGTACTTC
CDR3: CASRRDRDEQYF
J: TRBJ2-7
D: TRBD1
length: 12
size: NA
V: TRBV5-6

DNA: TGTGCCAGCAGTTACACCGAGGGGCTGAACACTGAAGCTTTCTTT
CDR3: CASSYTEGLNTEAFF
J: TRBJ1-1
D: NA
length: 15
size: NA
V: TRBV6-5

DNA: TGTGCCAGCAGCTTCCTAGCGGGAGGTGACAATGAGCAGTTCTTC
CDR3: CASSFLAGGDNEQFF
J: TRBJ2-1
D: TRBD2
length: 15
size: NA
V: TRBV7-8

DNA: TGTGCCAGCAGCTCGCCGGTCCTGGGACAGGGAGATGGCTACACCTTC
CDR3: CASSSPVLGQGDGYTF
J: TRBJ1-2
D: TRBD1
length: 16
size: NA
V: TRBV5-6

DNA: TGTGCCAGCTCGACACAGGGGAATGAAGCTTTCTTT
CDR3: CASSTQGNEAFF
J: TRBJ1-1
D: TRBD1
length: 12
size: NA
V: TRBV18